Given below is one T cell receptor beta chain in context. Its antigen remains unidentified. No qualities accompany the bases; no much larger clone lies one base away. The data were obtained in a study of blood T cell repertoires in COVID-19 (dated by TCRdb to about 2020). Background on the whole study: Samples from collaborators originated in the United States, Italy and Spain and spanned both the acute and convalescent phases of COVID-19. The material from the prospective study consisted of cDNA or gDNA derived from T cells, B-cell-depleted T cells, or PBMCs. Deeply sampled blood TCRbeta repertoires from subjects exposed to, actively infected with, or recovered from COVID-19 were included in the dataset. The repertoires were released in a freely available public database meant as a resource for research on the immune response to SARS-CoV-2. Samples were obtained from the ongoing ImmuneRACE study (first 160 participants) and from 1,254 subjects provided by 6 global collaborators. The sample metadata nearly always contained a de-identified subject ID, COVID-19 status, age in years and sex. Where available, HLA class I and class II types were obtained from metadata supplied by the sample provider rather than from assay-based typing.

V is cut back by 7 bases and J by 2 bases, with 1 base in the junction unmatched. The CDR3 runs 13 amino acids, cysteine and phenylalanine included. Only the CDR3 part of the read is kept: 39 bases, read in frame from the first base. CDR1 and CDR2 are drawn from the germline V gene: SNHLY, FYNNEI. Whole blood was collected in K2EDTA tubes by collaborating institutions according to the institutions' own protocols. For TCRbeta analysis, collaborators shipped samples as frozen whole blood, isolated PBMCs, or DNA extracted from either of those sample types. Overall results and qualifications from the work: The amount of clinical and demographic metadata varied by source and participant and was provided uncurated.

TCRbeta CDR3 regions were amplified from genomic DNA using the immunoSEQ Assay, a bias-controlled multiplex PCR. The published analysis was carried out like this. Nucleated cell counts per sample were estimated from amplification of reference gene primers within the assay. Sequence reads were collapsed and filtered to measure the absolute abundance of every unique TCRbeta CDR3 rearrangement. For each sample, productive Simpson clonality was calculated as the square root of Simpson's diversity index over productive rearrangements. Entries here come from immuneACCESS through TCRdb and include only in-frame sequences with V and J called. Some clones fail to appear in such tables; in the studies checked, an unresolved V gene covers under half of the shortfall, and the cause of the remainder is unknown. The DNA gave D and trimming, while V, J and clone size come from that table. The sample table holds 100,000 or so clones, of which roughly nine tenths were seen once. 2.1% of the sample rests with the top ten.

This clonotype was sampled from a man aged 45 to 65 with active COVID-19. The sample taken for sequencing was peripheral blood. The chain links TRBV2 with TRBJ2-1, and TRBD2 aligns with 8 junction nucleotides. The sequence in DNA is TGTGCCAGCACGGGGGGGCCCTACAATGAGCAGTTCTTC. The translation is CASTGGPYNEQFF.